These T cell receptor beta chains were read from a single sample in a study of cytotoxic CD8 clonotypes in ibrutinib-treated CLL. Clones were sequenced by immunoSEQ multiplex PCR, and TCRdb holds only the in-frame ones, with some missing. The sample shows roughly 180,000 clones, more than 80% of them seen only once. The material sequenced was PBMCs, taken after 24 months of ibrutinib treatment. The receptor source for this set is a human donor with chronic lymphocytic leukemia. The CDR3 runs from the conserved cysteine through the conserved F or W. The D gene is left open where the match is weak. Clone size appears in some rows only: once, few, many, or a class for an expanded clone.

CDR3aa,CDR3nt,d_gene,v_gene,abundance,j_gene
CASSPGNYQPQHF,TGTGCCAGTAGTCCGGGGAACTATCAGCCCCAGCATTTT,NA,TRBV19,NA,TRBJ1-5
CASSLASGFSNQPQHF,TGTGCCAGCAGCTTAGCCTCCGGTTTTAGCAATCAGCCCCAGCATTTT,NA,TRBV7-2,NA,TRBJ1-5
CASRSGGIRSGNTIYF,TGTGCCAGTAGATCCGGGGGGATACGCTCTGGAAACACCATATATTTT,NA,TRBV19,NA,TRBJ1-3
CASSTGTGGTDTQYF,TGTGCCAGCAGCACCGGGACAGGTGGCACAGATACGCAGTATTTT,TRBD1,TRBV7-3,NA,TRBJ2-3
CASSLDPGYTF,TGTGCCAGCAGCTTAGATCCTGGCTACACCTTC,NA,TRBV7-9,NA,TRBJ1-2
CASSLYTGSELSEQYF,TGCGCCAGCAGCTTATATACAGGGTCGGAACTGAGCGAGCAGTACTTC,NA,TRBV5-1,NA,TRBJ2-7
CASTMDRRYGYTF,TGTGCCAGCACCATGGACAGGCGATATGGCTACACCTTC,TRBD1,TRBV28,NA,TRBJ1-2
CASSPTTGQANYGYTF,TGTGCCAGCAGCCCCACCACGGGACAGGCGAACTATGGCTACACCTTC,TRBD1,TRBV9,NA,TRBJ1-2
CASSLEGVEQYF,TGCGCCAGCAGCTTGGAAGGGGTTGAGCAGTACTTC,NA,TRBV5-1,NA,TRBJ2-7
CASSTGRGPNTEAFF,TGTGCCAGTAGTACGGGTAGGGGACCCAACACTGAAGCTTTCTTT,NA,TRBV19,NA,TRBJ1-1
CASSLTRTYNEQFF,TGTGCCAGCAGCTTAACGAGGACATATAATGAGCAGTTCTTC,NA,TRBV7-3,once,TRBJ2-1
CASSPTGSAGETQYF,TGTGCCAGTAGCCCCACGGGTTCGGCGGGAGAGACCCAGTACTTC,NA,TRBV19,once,TRBJ2-5
CASSLDTYYGYTF,TGCGCCAGCAGCTTGGACACATACTATGGCTACACCTTC,NA,TRBV5-1,NA,TRBJ1-2
CASRDTSGGHLGGELFF,TGTGCCAGTAGGGATACTAGCGGGGGGCACCTAGGCGGGGAGCTGTTTTTT,TRBD2,TRBV19,NA,TRBJ2-2
CASSQYQGTTSYEQYF,TGTGCCAGCAGCCAATATCAGGGGACCACCTCCTACGAGCAGTACTTC,NA,TRBV4-2,NA,TRBJ2-7
CATSRVANSYNEQFF,TGTGCCACCAGCAGAGTAGCAAACTCCTACAATGAGCAGTTCTTC,NA,TRBV15,NA,TRBJ2-1
CASSLGSGGGNYGYTF,TGTGCCAGCAGCTTAGGGTCTGGGGGCGGGAACTATGGCTACACCTTC,NA,TRBV7-3,NA,TRBJ1-2
CASSLRTGSDFTEAFF,TGTGCCAGCAGTTTACGGACAGGGTCGGATTTCACTGAAGCTTTCTTT,TRBD1,TRBV27,NA,TRBJ1-1
CASSVLAGTDTQYF,TGTGCCAGCAGTGTCTTGGCGGGCACAGATACGCAGTATTTT,NA,TRBV2,NA,TRBJ2-3
CSAEMNTEAFF,TGCAGCGCTGAAATGAACACTGAAGCTTTCTTT,NA,TRBV29-1,few,TRBJ1-1
CASSADPGQTYEQYF,TGTGCCAGCAGTGCTGACCCGGGACAGACATACGAGCAGTACTTC,TRBD1,TRBV6-1,NA,TRBJ2-7
CASSLGEGYEQYF,TGTGCCAGTAGTCTTGGGGAGGGATACGAGCAGTACTTC,TRBD2,TRBV19,once,TRBJ2-7
CASSASGVYNLAKNIQYF,TGTGCCAGTTCCGCTAGCGGGGTTTACAATCTAGCCAAAAACATTCAGTACTTC,TRBD2,TRBV19,NA,TRBJ2-4
CASSYLLGTEAFF,TGCGCCAGCAGCTACCTACTGGGGACTGAAGCTTTCTTT,NA,TRBV5-1,NA,TRBJ1-1
CASSGRGNTEAFF,TGTGCCAGCAGCGGGCGGGGTAACACTGAAGCTTTCTTT,NA,TRBV7-8,NA,TRBJ1-1
CASSLWGTSYEQYF,TGTGCCAGCAGTTTATGGGGGACTTCCTACGAGCAGTACTTC,NA,TRBV28,NA,TRBJ2-7
CASSQAPRGGGGDTQYF,TGTGCCAGCAGCCAAGCCCCCCGCGGGGGAGGGGGTGATACGCAGTATTTT,NA,TRBV4-2,NA,TRBJ2-3
CASSESQGLAFF,TGCGCCAGCAGTGAGTCACAGGGATTGGCTTTCTTT,NA,TRBV10-1,NA,TRBJ1-1
CSVDKANTGELFF,TGCAGCGTTGACAAGGCGAACACCGGGGAGCTGTTTTTT,NA,TRBV29-1,NA,TRBJ2-2
CASRMGYGYTF,TGTGCCAGCAGAATGGGATATGGCTACACCTTC,NA,TRBV6-1,NA,TRBJ1-2
CASSPGKGSGGAEDTQYF,TGCGCCAGCAGCCCCGGGAAGGGTAGCGGGGGGGCCGAAGATACGCAGTATTTT,TRBD2,TRBV5-1,once,TRBJ2-3
CASRFREYEQYF,TGTGCCAGCAGATTCCGGGAGTACGAGCAGTACTTC,NA,TRBV5-6,few,TRBJ2-7
CASSSPQGTGSSYEQYF,TGTGCCAGCAGCTCCCCGCAGGGGACAGGGAGCTCCTACGAGCAGTACTTC,TRBD1,TRBV7-9,NA,TRBJ2-7
CATGRQWDYEQYF,TGTGCCACCGGGCGGCAGTGGGACTACGAGCAGTACTTC,NA,TRBV15,NA,TRBJ2-7
CASSFTGQAYNEQFF,TGCGCCAGCAGCTTTACGGGACAGGCCTACAATGAGCAGTTCTTC,TRBD1,TRBV5-1,NA,TRBJ2-1
CASRAREVKGDGYTF,TGTGCCAGCAGAGCCAGGGAAGTCAAAGGCGATGGCTACACCTTC,NA,TRBV6-6,NA,TRBJ1-2
CSARGGPEAFF,TGCAGTGCTAGGGGGGGGCCTGAAGCTTTCTTT,NA,TRBV20-1,NA,TRBJ1-1
CATSGFRGLIYEQYF,TGTGCCACCAGCGGTTTTCGCGGTCTCATCTACGAGCAGTACTTC,NA,TRBV15,NA,TRBJ2-7
CASSEKIGIGTGGTELFF,TGTGCCAGCAGTGAAAAGATCGGTATTGGGACAGGGGGCACGGAACTGTTTTTT,TRBD1,TRBV2,NA,TRBJ1-4
CASSLVGSSYNEQFF,TGTGCCAGCAGCTTGGTCGGTAGCTCCTACAATGAGCAGTTCTTC,NA,TRBV5-6,NA,TRBJ2-1
CAWNRDRGLMRNSPLHF,TGTGCCTGGAATCGGGACAGGGGGCTGATGCGGAATTCACCCCTCCACTTT,TRBD1,TRBV30,few,TRBJ1-6
CASSERGAYNEQFF,TGTGCCAGCAGTGAACGCGGAGCCTACAATGAGCAGTTCTTC,NA,TRBV6-1,once,TRBJ2-1
CASSGYYGSYNEQFF,TGCGCCAGCAGCGGCTACTATGGCTCCTACAATGAGCAGTTCTTC,NA,TRBV5-1,few,TRBJ2-1
CASSGRQGGTEAFF,TGTGCCAGTAGCGGTAGACAGGGGGGAACTGAAGCTTTCTTT,TRBD1,TRBV19,NA,TRBJ1-1
CASSLQKNTGELFF,TGCGCCAGCAGCTTACAAAAGAACACCGGGGAGCTGTTTTTT,NA,TRBV5-1,once,TRBJ2-2
CASSAERNGYTF,TGTGCCAGCAGCGCGGAACGGAATGGCTACACCTTC,NA,TRBV11-1,NA,TRBJ1-2
CASSFSGGEQFF,TGTGCCAGCAGTTTTTCGGGCGGTGAGCAGTTCTTC,NA,TRBV27,NA,TRBJ2-1
CASSLEQGTYEQYF,TGCGCCAGCAGCTTGGAGCAGGGAACCTACGAGCAGTACTTC,NA,TRBV5-1,NA,TRBJ2-7